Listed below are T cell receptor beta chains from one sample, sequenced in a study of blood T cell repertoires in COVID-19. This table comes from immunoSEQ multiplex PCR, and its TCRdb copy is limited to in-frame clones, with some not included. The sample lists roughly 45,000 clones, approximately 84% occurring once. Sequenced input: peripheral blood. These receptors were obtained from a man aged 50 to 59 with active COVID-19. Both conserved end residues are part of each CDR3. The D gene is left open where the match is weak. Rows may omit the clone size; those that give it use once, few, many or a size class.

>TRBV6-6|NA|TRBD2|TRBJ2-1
CASRRLAGGTSSYNEQFF
TGTGCCAGCAGGCGACTAGCGGGGGGCACGAGCTCCTACAATGAGCAGTTCTTC
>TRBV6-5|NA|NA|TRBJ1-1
CAGRTQIEAFF
TGTGCCGGGAGGACCCAGATTGAAGCTTTCTTT
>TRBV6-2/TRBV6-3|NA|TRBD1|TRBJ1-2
CASSAPRTGGAYGYTF
TGTGCCAGCAGTGCCCCGAGGACAGGGGGCGCCTATGGCTACACCTTC
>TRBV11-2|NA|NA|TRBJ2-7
CASSLAAEETYEQYF
TGTGCCAGCAGCTTAGCCGCGGAAGAAACCTACGAGCAGTACTTC
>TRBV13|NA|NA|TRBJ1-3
CASSLDGRPGYF
TGTGCCAGCAGCTTAGACGGCAGGCCAGGTTATTTT
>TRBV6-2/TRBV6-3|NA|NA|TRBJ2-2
CASSYGVAQQGTGELFF
TGTGCCAGCAGTTATGGTGTGGCCCAGCAGGGCACCGGGGAGCTGTTTTTT
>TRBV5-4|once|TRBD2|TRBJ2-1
CASSLELADYNEQFF
TGTGCCAGCAGCTTGGAACTAGCGGACTACAATGAGCAGTTCTTC
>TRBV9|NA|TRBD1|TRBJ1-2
CASSVGGGGQGYTF
TGTGCCAGCAGCGTAGGAGGGGGCGGGCAAGGCTACACCTTC
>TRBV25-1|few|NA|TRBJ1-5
CASSDLQTRQPQHF
TGTGCCAGCAGTGATTTGCAGACACGGCAGCCCCAGCATTTT
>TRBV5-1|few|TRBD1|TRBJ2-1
CASSPGTGGYNEQFF
TGCGCCAGCAGCCCAGGGACAGGGGGTTACAATGAGCAGTTCTTC
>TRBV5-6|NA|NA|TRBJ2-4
CASSLRVAKNIQYF
TGTGCCAGCAGCCTTAGAGTAGCCAAAAACATTCAGTACTTC
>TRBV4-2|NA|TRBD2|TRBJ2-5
CASSQVGGGDTQYF
TGTGCCAGCAGCCAAGTTGGCGGGGGTGATACCCAGTACTTC
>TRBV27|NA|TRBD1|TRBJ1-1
CASRTGVNTEAFF
TGTGCCAGCAGGACAGGGGTGAACACTGAAGCTTTCTTT
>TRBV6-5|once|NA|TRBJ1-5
CASRVTANYQPQHF
TGTGCCAGCAGGGTGACAGCCAACTATCAGCCCCAGCATTTT